These 18 T cell receptor beta chains were sequenced from one sample in a study of circulating and synovial CD4+ cells in juvenile arthritis. Sequencing was performed with immunoSEQ multiplex PCR; in TCRdb, only in-frame clones are kept and a portion is missing. The repertoire holds about 33,000 clones, with 90% to 95% as singletons. The sample was CD4+ T cells from blood. The origin of the receptors is a human donor with juvenile idiopathic arthritis.

As DNA, the CDR3 is TGTGCCAGTAGCCCGGGACAGGGGATTTATGGCTACACCTTC. It encodes CASSPGQGIYGYTF. V is TRBV19 and J is TRBJ1-2, with TRBD1 matching over 10 bases. The CDR3 has 14 residues. Unmatched junction bases numbered 6, after V lost 6 bases and J lost 5 bases. The germline CDR1 and CDR2 sequences are LNHDA and SQIVND (reference sequence).

The genes are TRBV11-2 and TRBJ2-5; TRBD2 matches 16 bases. Trimming at V came to 5 bases and at J to 6 bases, leaving 12 bases not matched to a gene. This CDR3 comprises 18 residues. The germline V gene has CDR1 SGHAT and CDR2 FQNNGV. CDR3 residues: CASSPGTSGGARGQTQYF. The CDR3 DNA sequence: TGTGCCAGCAGCCCCGGGACTAGCGGGGGGGCCCGAGGACAGACCCAGTACTTC.

This clone appeared a single time. This sequence joins TRBV19 and TRBJ1-2, with D maybe TRBD1 (6 bases). Between the trimmed V and J ends, which lost 3 bases and 4 bases, there was a span of 12 bases. Germline CDR1 LNHDA, CDR2 SQIVND (reference sequence). This CDR3 is 14 amino acids long. In DNA, the CDR3 is TGTGCCAGTAGTATTACAGGGTCGGCCTATGGCTACACCTTC. Amino acid sequence: CASSITGSAYGYTF.

The V and J genes are TRBV9 and TRBJ2-7, with TRBD1 as a possible D gene (6 bases). CDR1 is SGDLS and CDR2 is YYNGEE in the germline V gene. Deletions cut 2 bases from V and 2 bases from J, with 20 bases between. This CDR3 contains 17 residues. This CDR3 reads CASSVGTGTRRPYEQYF. The CDR3, as DNA: TGTGCCAGCAGCGTTGGAACCGGGACAAGGAGGCCCTACGAGCAGTACTTC.

CDR3 nucleotide sequence: TGTGCCAGCAGTGATGACAGGGACGTCCAGCCCCAGCATTTT. Its translation: CASSDDRDVQPQHF. The rearrangement uses TRBV2 and TRBJ1-5; 7 bases fit TRBD1. This CDR3 spans 14 amino acids. J lost 7 bases, V lost 3 bases, and 6 bases had no gene match. Per the germline V gene, CDR1 is SNHLY and CDR2 is FYNNEI.

This rearrangement joins TRBV2 to TRBJ1-1, with TRBD1 matching 7 bases. CDR1 SNHLY and CDR2 FYNNEI come from the germline V gene. The CDR3 loop spans 14 amino acids. J gave up 1 base and V 4 bases, and 3 bases lay outside the gene matches. CDR3 loop: CASSVGDRNTEAFF. The CDR3 nucleotides read TGTGCCAGCAGTGTAGGGGACAGGAACACTGAAGCTTTCTTT.

This rearrangement joins TRBV27 to TRBJ1-2; D not resolved. Trimming removed 3 bases at V and 6 bases at J, with 11 bases between. Per the germline V gene, CDR1 is MNHEY and CDR2 is SMNVEV (reference sequence). CDR3 size: 13 residues. The CDR3 DNA sequence: TGTGCCAGCAGTTTCGGAGATAAAGATGGCTACACCTTC. Protein: CASSFGDKDGYTF.

The J gene is TRBJ2-3, the V gene TRBV27, with 10 bases matching TRBD1. The V gene's germline CDR1 is MNHEY and CDR2 SMNVEV (reference sequence). Trimming at V came to 4 bases and at J to 2 bases, leaving 9 bases not matched to a gene. The CDR3 extends over 17 amino acids. The CDR3 sequence is CASSSLRDRGVTDTQYF. The CDR3 coding sequence is TGTGCCAGCAGTTCACTCCGGGACAGGGGCGTCACAGATACGCAGTATTTT.

The count of this clone is one. The rearrangement uses TRBV12-5 and TRBJ2-1; D not resolved. Germline values: CDR1 LGHNT, CDR2 FRNRAP. The CDR3 is 12 residues long. The V end was cut by 1 base, the J end by 7 bases, with 5 bases between. The CDR3 DNA sequence: TGTGCTAGTGGTTTGGCCAGAAATGAGCAGTTCTTC. It encodes CASGLARNEQFF.

The V and J genes are TRBV6-5 and TRBJ2-1; 11 nucleotides align to TRBD2. After removal of 4 bases from V and 5 bases from J, the junction contained 7 bases not matched to a gene. Germline values: CDR1 MNHEY, CDR2 SVGAGI. The CDR3 spans 16 residues. As DNA, the CDR3 is TGTGCCAGCAGTTTCAGACTAGCGGGAAGCAACAATGAGCAGTTCTTC. This codes for CASSFRLAGSNNEQFF.

The CDR3 sequence is CASSTTRDGQDEQFF. DNA of the CDR3: TGTGCCAGTAGTACCACAAGGGACGGACAGGATGAGCAGTTCTTC. This chain joins TRBV19 and TRBJ2-1, with 7 bases identical to TRBD1. V dropped 4 bases and J dropped 8; count of bases not matched to a gene: 11. The CDR3 spans 15 residues. Germline values: CDR1 LNHDA, CDR2 SQIVND (reference sequence).

The V and J genes are TRBV5-6 and TRBJ2-1; D is undetermined. The length of the CDR3 is 15 residues. From germline, CDR1 is SGHDT and CDR2 YYEEEE. Trimming shortened V by 4 bases and J by 1 base, and 12 bases separated the two germline ends. The CDR3 loop is CASSPILRSYNEQFF. The CDR3, as DNA: TGTGCCAGCAGCCCTATCTTACGTTCCTACAATGAGCAGTTCTTC.

The chain combines TRBV9 with TRBJ2-3, with 12 bases fitting TRBD2. Germline CDR1 reads SGDLS; CDR2 reads YYNGEE. This CDR3 is built from 15 residues. V shed 0 bases and J 7 bases; nucleotides not matched to a gene: 3. This CDR3 reads CASSVDLAGGNTQYF. CDR3 DNA: TGTGCCAGCAGCGTAGATCTAGCGGGGGGGAATACGCAGTATTTT. Looking up the rest from reference TRBV9 and TRBJ2-3 gives the full variable domain: DSGVTQTPKHLITATGQRVTLRCSPRSGDLSVYWYQQSLDQGLQFLIQYYNGEERAKGNILERFSAQQFPDLHSELNLSSLELGDSALYFCASSVDLAGGNTQYFGPGTRLTVL.

Here the CDR3 reads CASSWADRGASFF. The CDR3 DNA is TGCGCCAGCAGCTGGGCCGACAGGGGGGCTTCGTTCTTC. The V gene is TRBV5-1, the J gene TRBJ2-1; TRBD1 aligns across 9 bases. The CDR3 has 13 amino acids. Germline-derived CDR1 and CDR2 are SGHRS and YFSETQ. Germline trimming cut 3 bases from V and 15 bases from J; bases unmatched to any gene: 10.

V and J are TRBV4-1 and TRBJ1-2, with 10 bases that match TRBD1. This CDR3 has 17 amino acids. CDR1 is MGHRA and CDR2 is YSYEKL in the germline V gene. V shed 1 base and J 3 bases; nucleotides not matched to a gene: 8. CDR3 region: CASSQVVTTGGDYGYTF. The CDR3 DNA reads as TGCGCCAGCAGCCAAGTGGTGACGACAGGGGGCGACTATGGCTACACCTTC.

The rearrangement links TRBV25-1 to TRBJ1-5, with D maybe TRBD1 (5 bases). The CDR3 covers 13 residues. Trimming left V 9 bases short and J 2 bases short, with 11 bases between. In germline, CDR1 is MGHDK, CDR2 SYGVNS. The CDR3 nucleotides read TGTGCCAGTTCTGGGGGGGGCAATCAGCCCCAGCATTTT. This encodes CASSGGGNQPQHF.

This chain joins TRBV28 and TRBJ1-3; weak D call: TRBD1 (6 bases). The V and J ends lost 6 bases and 2 bases respectively, with 11 bases between them. CDR1 is MDHEN, CDR2 SYDVKM, per germline. The CDR3 has 14 residues. Here the CDR3 reads CASSLRGPGNTIYF. The DNA of the CDR3 is TGTGCCAGCAGCCTCAGGGGCCCTGGAAACACCATATATTTT.

This clone has a handful of counts. J is TRBJ2-7 and V is TRBV7-2; TRBD2 agrees at 7 bases. There are 13 residues in the CDR3. Trimming removed 0 bases from V and 4 bases from J; junction bases left unmatched: 0. From germline, CDR1 is SGHTA and CDR2 FQGNSA. CDR3 bases: TGTGCCAGCAGCTTAGCGGGGGGGTACGAGCAGTACTTC. This translates into CASSLAGGYEQYF.